This T cell receptor beta chain appears in the sequencing data of a study of T cell responses to AZD1222 COVID-19 vaccine. TCRdb's copy holds only in-frame clones and misses some; the assay was immunoSEQ multiplex PCR. Of about 140,000 clones in the sample, 80% to 95% were seen once. CDR3 size: 16 residues. The V gene lost 0 bases and the J gene lost 1 base, with 11 bases spanning the gap. CDR1 and CDR2 from the germline V gene are SGHRS and YFSETQ. The origin of this receptor is an adult in good health. The sequencing used peripheral blood, collected on day 0 of MenACWY control vaccination. The rearrangement joins TRBV5-1 to TRBJ2-1; D may match TRBD1 or TRBD2 (6 bases each). The CDR3 nucleotides read TGCGCCAGCAGCTTGGGAGGGGGGAGTTCCTACAATGAGCAGTTCTTC. Amino acid sequence: CASSLGGGSSYNEQFF.